The 30 T cell receptor beta chains below come from one sample, sequenced in a study of T cells after yellow fever vaccination (dated by TCRdb to the late 2010s). Reading the label with the study, this specimen's treatment or condition is: live attenuated yellow fever vaccine strain. The library was prepared using 5' RACE. The instrument was an Illumina HiSeq 2500. The public sequencing data were trimmed at Q25 with fastp and processed into clonotypes with MiXCR by TCRdb, which kept only in-frame beta chains. Identical CDR3 protein sequences are pooled into one entry, listed with their most common genes and DNA. The sample table contains about 510,000 distinct CDR3 sequences; only one count was recorded for just over 20% of them. The top ten clones comprise about a sixth of the sample. The material was PBMCs, obtained roughly 20 days after the first yellow fever vaccination. The receptors derive from a man aged 18 to 29 who received the YFV17D yellow fever vaccine.

This sequence joins TRBV15 and TRBJ2-7; D unclear. Trimming left V 0 bases short and J 5 bases short, with 8 bases between. Per the germline V gene, CDR1 is LNHNV and CDR2 is YYDKDF (reference sequence). This CDR3 spans 13 amino acids. As DNA, the CDR3 is TGTGCCACCAGCAGAGATCCGACGCACGAGCAGTACTTC. This gives the protein CATSRDPTHEQYF.

This clonotype was seen a few times. The chain is built from TRBV4-1 and TRBJ2-7; 7 bases are shared with TRBD2. Germline trimming cut 0 bases from V and 6 bases from J; bases unmatched to any gene: 2. In germline, CDR1 is MGHRA, CDR2 YSYEKL. The CDR3 runs to 13 residues. The CDR3 loop reads CASSQDREGEQYF. Here the CDR3 DNA reads TGCGCCAGCAGCCAAGACAGGGAGGGCGAGCAGTACTTC.

V and J are TRBV4-2 and TRBJ2-7; weak D call: TRBD1 (6 bases). The germline gives CDR1 LGHNA, CDR2 YNFKEQ. Trimming removed 4 bases at V and 3 bases at J, with 10 bases between. The CDR3 length is 13 residues. The CDR3 loop is CASSPDSRYEQYF. The CDR3 nucleotides are TGTGCCAGCAGCCCGGACAGCCGCTACGAGCAGTACTTC.

V and J are TRBV6-1 and TRBJ2-5; D unclear. In germline, CDR1 is MNHNS, CDR2 SASEGT. There are 14 residues in the CDR3. V was clipped by 5 bases and J by 2 bases, with 12 bases between them. As DNA, the CDR3 is TGTGCCAGCAGTCCTGGACGGCCACAAGAGACCCAGTACTTC. This sequence encodes CASSPGRPQETQYF.

The genes are TRBV12-3 or TRBV12-4 and TRBJ2-5, with TRBD2 matching over 10 bases. V lost 6 bases, J lost 2 bases, and 9 bases stayed unmatched. The CDR3 totals 16 residues. CDR3 in DNA: TGTGCCAGCAGCTGGACTAGCGGAACGATACAAGAGACCCAGTACTTC. It codes for CASSWTSGTIQETQYF.

The chain links TRBV21-1 to TRBJ2-7. TRBV21-1 is marked as a pseudogene. This CDR3 comprises 12 residues. The CDR3 spells CASSTQLYEQYV. In DNA, the CDR3 is TGTGCCAGCAGCACCCAGCTCTACGAGCAGTACGTC.

This clonotype has only a few counts. The chain couples TRBV5-1 to TRBJ1-6, with 9 bases aligning to TRBD1. Germline V CDR1 and CDR2: SGHRS, YFSETQ. J lost 10 bases, V lost 0 bases, and 5 bases had no gene match. The CDR3 has 15 amino acids. The CDR3 bases are TGCGCCAGCAGCTTGGCTGGGACAGGGAGATCACCCCTCCACTTT. The encoded protein is CASSLAGTGRSPLHF.

The gene calls are TRBV5-8 and TRBJ2-7, with D possibly TRBD1 on 6 matching bases. Trimming stripped 4 bases from V and 4 bases from J, with 12 bases between. The CDR3 has 13 residues. CDR1 is SGHTS and CDR2 is YDEGEE in the germline V gene. CDR3: CASSTQQGYEQYF. The DNA for the CDR3 is TGTGCCAGCAGCACACAACAGGGTTACGAGCAGTACTTC. The variable domain in full, with the rest retrieved from reference TRBV5-8 and TRBJ2-7, is EAGVTQSPTHLIKTRGQQATLRCSPISGHTSVYWYQQALGLGLQFLLWYDEGEERNRGNFPPRFSGRQFPNYSSELNVNALELEDSALYLCASSTQQGYEQYFGPGTRLTVT.

The chain recombines TRBV5-1 with TRBJ2-1; the D gene is possibly TRBD2 (6 bases). The CDR3 is 15 amino acids. V lost 0 bases to trimming and J lost 2 bases, with 9 bases between them. From germline, CDR1 is SGHRS and CDR2 YFSETQ. CDR3 in DNA: TGCGCCAGCAGCTTGGTGGGAGGCCCCTACAATGAGCAGTTCTTC. It codes for CASSLVGGPYNEQFF.

This clonotype was recorded a few times. The V call is TRBV6-5, the J call TRBJ2-1; D is ambiguous. Germline-derived CDR1 and CDR2 are MNHEY and SVGAGI. The CDR3 sequence is 13 residues long. V was trimmed by 0 bases and J by 10 bases, leaving 10 bases between them. The CDR3 DNA is TGTGCCAGCAGTTACTCTGGGGTTTTAGAGCAGTTCTTC. Translating it yields CASSYSGVLEQFF.

Only a few counts were recorded for this clonotype. Written as DNA, the CDR3 is TGTGCCACCAGTGCCACTCATGGGACTAGCGATGAGACAGATACGCAGTATTTT. Translated, it gives CATSATHGTSDETDTQYF. V and J are TRBV24-1 and TRBJ2-3; 10 bases align to TRBD2. CDR1 and CDR2 (germline): KGHDR, SFDVKD. J lost 3 bases, V lost 5 bases, and 13 bases had no gene match. The CDR3 extends over 18 amino acids.

The V and J genes are TRBV9 and TRBJ2-3, with D perhaps being TRBD1 or TRBD2 (6 bases each). This CDR3 comprises 16 residues. Trimming cost V 0 bases and J 5 bases, with 16 bases left between them. CDR1 is SGDLS, CDR2 YYNGEE, per germline. CDR3 DNA: TGTGCCAGCAGCGTAGCTACGGGGGCCAAGGAAGATACGCAGTATTTT. This translates into CASSVATGAKEDTQYF.

V is TRBV24-1 and J is TRBJ2-5; 7 bases fit TRBD2. Germline V lookup: CDR1 KGHDR, CDR2 SFDVKD. J was trimmed by 4 bases and V by 2 bases; bases with no gene match: 9. The CDR3 is made up of 16 amino acids. The CDR3 sequence: CATSDSPGLVGETQYF. The DNA of the CDR3 is TGTGCCACCAGTGATTCACCTGGACTAGTGGGAGAGACCCAGTACTTC.

This clonotype was recorded a few times. This chain uses TRBV5-1 with TRBJ1-1; D possibly corresponds to TRBD1 (6 bases). Germline V gene lookup returns CDR1 SGHRS and CDR2 YFSETQ. The CDR3 spans 13 residues. The germline V and J ends were trimmed by 4 bases and 4 bases, with 11 bases remaining between them. In DNA, the CDR3 is TGCGCCAGCAGCGCCACAGGGCGCACTGAAGCTTTCTTT. The encoded protein is CASSATGRTEAFF.

In its sample, this clonotype was seen a few times. This chain connects TRBV20-1 to TRBJ2-1; 9 nucleotides line up with TRBD2. The V segment lost 0 bases and the J segment 8 bases; nucleotides outside the gene matches: 11. CDR1 is DFQATT, CDR2 SNEGSKA, per germline (reference sequence). CDR3 length: 16 residues. The CDR3 DNA is TGCAGTGCTAGAGATCGTGGGACTAGCAGGGCGCATGAGCAGTTCTTC. Protein sequence: CSARDRGTSRAHEQFF.

This clonotype was picked up a small number of times. The rearrangement uses TRBV7-2 and TRBJ1-3; D is uncertain. V was cut by 7 bases and J by 3 bases, with 13 bases left in between. CDR3 length: 14 amino acids. Germline lookup yields CDR1 SGHTA and CDR2 FQGNSA. CDR3 protein: CASTGDWIGNTIYF. The CDR3 DNA reads TGTGCCAGCACTGGGGATTGGATTGGAAACACCATATATTTT.

There are a few counts of this clonotype. The gene calls are TRBV7-2 and TRBJ2-3; D ambiguous. V dropped 6 bases and J dropped 2 bases, with 12 bases sitting between them. Germline CDR1 SGHTA, CDR2 FQGNSA. The CDR3 is 14 residues long. The CDR3 region is CASRHPSHTDTQYF. The CDR3 DNA sequence: TGTGCCAGCAGACACCCCTCACACACAGATACGCAGTATTTT.

The chain has TRBV4-3 and TRBJ2-3, with 8 bases fitting TRBD2. V gave up 1 base and J gave up 3 bases; unmatched junction bases: 12. Germline CDR1 and CDR2: LGHNA and YSLEER. The CDR3 loop spans 18 amino acids. The CDR3 DNA is TGCGCCAGCAGCCAAGTTCATGCTGTAGCGGGGAGGACAGATACGCAGTATTTT. Translated: CASSQVHAVAGRTDTQYF.

This clonotype was seen only a few times. The chain carries TRBV2 and TRBJ2-1; possible D gene TRBD2, 6 bases. CDR3 size: 18 residues. CDR1 is SNHLY, CDR2 FYNNEI, per germline. Between the trimmed V and J ends, which lost 2 bases and 5 bases, there was a span of 22 bases. CDR3 protein: CASSENPRDSIPHNEQFF. Here the CDR3 DNA reads TGTGCCAGCAGTGAAAATCCCCGGGACTCGATCCCCCACAATGAGCAGTTCTTC.

This clonotype has more than one count but fewer than ten. The chain combines TRBV5-1 with TRBJ2-1, with D unresolved. This CDR3 is 14 amino acids long. Germline V gives CDR1 SGHRS, CDR2 YFSETQ. The V end lost 2 bases, the J end lost 6 bases, and 12 bases lay between the germline ends. CDR3 protein: CASSFSPMGNEQFF. DNA for the CDR3: TGCGCCAGCAGCTTTTCCCCGATGGGCAATGAGCAGTTCTTC.

This clonotype was seen only a few times. The chain uses TRBV4-1 and TRBJ2-2; no reliable D call. Trimming cost V 0 bases and J 0 bases, with 5 bases left between them. Germline values: CDR1 MGHRA, CDR2 YSYEKL. The CDR3 covers 15 residues. CDR3 nucleotides: TGCGCCAGCAGCCAAGATCCGACGAACACCGGGGAGCTGTTTTTT. Translated, it gives CASSQDPTNTGELFF.

This clonotype was detected a few times. The chain combines TRBV20-1 with TRBJ2-1; a weak D match, TRBD1 (6 bases). V lost 5 bases, J lost 2 bases, and 13 bases lay in between. Germline V gene sequence: CDR1 DFQATT, CDR2 SNEGSKA (reference sequence). The CDR3 covers 14 residues. The CDR3 reads CSAHNRATYNEQFF. In DNA, the CDR3 is TGCAGTGCTCATAACAGGGCCACCTACAATGAGCAGTTCTTC.

The V and J genes are TRBV7-7 and TRBJ2-7; D ambiguous. The germline V gene encodes CDR1 SSHAT and CDR2 FNYEAQ (reference sequence). This CDR3 contains 14 residues. This CDR3 reads CASSLDSSSYEQYV. Written as DNA, the CDR3 is TGTGCTAGCAGCTTAGATTCGTCTTCCTACGAGCAGTACGTC.

This clonotype was picked up a small number of times. The rearrangement uses TRBV5-1 and TRBJ2-1, with D hard to call. The germline gives CDR1 SGHRS, CDR2 YFSETQ. Trimming took 0 bases from V and 1 from J, leaving 8 bases between them. The CDR3 totals 15 residues. The CDR3 DNA follows: TGCGCCAGCAGCTTGGGGCAGATGTCCTACAATGAGCAGTTCTTC. It is translated as CASSLGQMSYNEQFF. Full variable domain (rest looked up from reference TRBV5-1 and TRBJ2-1): KAGVTQTPRYLIKTRGQQVTLSCSPISGHRSVSWYQQTPGQGLQFLFEYFSETQRNKGNFPGRFSGRQFSNSRSEMNVSTLELGDSALYLCASSLGQMSYNEQFFGPGTRLTVL.

This clonotype was seen more than once but under ten times. The chain recombines TRBV7-2 with TRBJ1-2, with D possibly being TRBD1 (6 bases). The V gene's germline CDR1 is SGHTA and CDR2 FQGNSA. V was trimmed by 1 base and J by 2 bases, leaving 8 bases between them. The CDR3 has 14 residues. The CDR3, as DNA: TGTGCCAGCAGCTTAGTTACAGGGAACTATGGCTACACCTTC. Translation gives CASSLVTGNYGYTF.

V gene TRBV13 combines with J gene TRBJ1-3; no clear D. The CDR3 consists of 12 residues. Germline assignment: CDR1 PRHDT and CDR2 FYEKMQ (reference sequence). Trimming pared 6 bases from V and 1 base from J, leaving 4 bases between. CDR3 in DNA: TGTGCCAGCAGGTATTCTGGAAACACCATATATTTT. Amino acid sequence: CASRYSGNTIYF.

This clonotype was found many times. The chain couples TRBV7-9 to TRBJ1-5; D uncertain. Trimming left V 1 base short and J 0 bases short, with 4 bases between. The CDR3 runs 14 residues. CDR1 SEHNR and CDR2 FQNEAQ come from the germline V gene (reference sequence). The CDR3 loop is CASSLVDSNQPQHF. As DNA, the CDR3 is TGTGCCAGCAGCTTAGTGGATAGCAATCAGCCCCAGCATTTT.

This rearrangement joins TRBV6-5 to TRBJ1-4, with no clear D. CDR1 MNHEY and CDR2 SVGAGI come from the germline V gene. Between the trimmed V and J ends, which lost 0 bases and 7 bases, there was a span of 3 bases. The length of the CDR3 is 12 residues. The CDR3: CASSYSGEKLFF. The CDR3 DNA sequence: TGTGCCAGCAGTTACTCCGGTGAAAAACTGTTTTTT.

The sample holds a few counts of this clonotype. This chain connects TRBV12-3 or TRBV12-4 to TRBJ1-1; tentative D call: TRBD1 (5 bases). Trimming stripped 3 bases from V and 1 base from J, with 12 bases between. The CDR3 length is 15 residues. The CDR3 bases are TGTGCCAGCAGTTTCCCCAGGGTAGAGAACACTGAAGCTTTCTTT. This encodes CASSFPRVENTEAFF.

This clonotype has only a few counts. The chain combines TRBV5-6 with TRBJ1-3; TRBD1 matches 8 bases. Looked up from germline, CDR1 is SGHDT and CDR2 is YYEEEE. The CDR3 is made up of 13 amino acids. V dropped 10 bases and J dropped 8; count of bases not matched to a gene: 11. The CDR3 bases are TGTGCCGCCTCGGGACAGGCACAGGACACCATATATTTT. Translation: CAASGQAQDTIYF.